This entry describes one T cell receptor (beta chain). The antigen is not known. The sample belongs to a study of T cell responses to AZD1222 COVID-19 vaccine. Overall study findings and caveats: Clonal diversity was possibly underestimated; the donors were predominantly white British and more often female. Recipients of AZD1222 seropositive at baseline numbered only 5 to 7. Close to half of spike-specific TCRs reportedly recognize unmutated variant regions. Spike-specific TCR depth and breadth grew after two AZD1222 doses.

Germline CDR1 LNHDA, CDR2 SQIVND (reference sequence). The CDR3 runs to 16 residues. V lost 3 bases, J lost 5 bases, and 17 bases lay in between. This table comes from immunoSEQ multiplex PCR, and its TCRdb copy is limited to in-frame clones, with some not included. Of approximately 120,000 clones listed, 91% are singletons. Source: peripheral blood, taken on day 0 of AZD1222 vaccination. The TCR comes from an adult in good health. The J gene is TRBJ2-1, the V gene TRBV19; D perhaps matches TRBD1 (7 bases). CDR3 sequence (DNA): TGTGCCAGTAGTATTGCGGGGACAGTCACTAACAATGAGCAGTTCTTC. Protein: CASSIAGTVTNNEQFF.